The next 24 T cell receptor beta chains were all read from a single sample in a study of beta chain features in type 1 diabetes. Since all of the isolated RNA was reverse transcribed, expressed TCRB transcripts were what got sequenced. Repertoires were generated with immunoSEQ multiplex PCR, while TCRdb's copy carries only in-frame clones and drops some. This sample carries about 410,000 clones, 11% to 15% of them seen once, and the ten largest clones take roughly 0.036%. The sequencing sample was made of naive CD4+ T cells from blood. The source of these receptors is a young man in good health.

V is TRBV2 and J is TRBJ1-2; D unresolved. V lost 6 bases and J 5 bases, leaving 13 bases between the germline ends. This CDR3 has 13 amino acids. Germline-derived CDR1 and CDR2 are SNHLY and FYNNEI. The CDR3 nucleotides read TGTGCCAGCAGATCCTTTAGCGGTTATGGCTACACCTTC. Protein sequence: CASRSFSGYGYTF.

This clone turned up a few times. This chain uses TRBV9 with TRBJ1-4; D is perhaps TRBD1 (5 bases). The CDR3 has 14 amino acids. V was pared by 5 bases and J by 1 base, with 9 bases between. Germline-derived CDR1 and CDR2 are SGDLS and YYNGEE. The CDR3 nucleotides are TGTGCCAGCAGTGAGACAGTAACTAATGAAAAACTGTTTTTT. It specifies CASSETVTNEKLFF.

This clone has more than one count but fewer than ten. The rearrangement joins TRBV30 to TRBJ1-1; 7 bases are a match to TRBD1. V dropped 4 bases and J dropped 11; count of bases not matched to a gene: 7. CDR1 is GTSNPN and CDR2 is SVGIG in the germline V gene (reference sequence). CDR3 length: 11 residues. The CDR3 DNA sequence: TGTGCCTGGACCTCGACAGGGACTGCTTTCTTT. This translates into CAWTSTGTAFF.

This clone was counted only a few times. The chain recombines TRBV7-9 with TRBJ2-2; D may be TRBD2 (6 bases). The V and J ends lost 4 bases and 5 bases respectively, with 8 bases between them. This CDR3 region has 13 residues. The germline V gene encodes CDR1 SEHNR and CDR2 FQNEAQ (reference sequence). Written as DNA, the CDR3 is TGTGCCAGCAGCTGGAGGGTTACCGGGGAGCTGTTTTTT. As protein: CASSWRVTGELFF.

This chain links TRBV6-5 with TRBJ1-5; weak D call: TRBD1 (6 bases). The CDR3 spans 14 residues. Looked up from germline, CDR1 is MNHEY and CDR2 is SVGAGI. V dropped 6 bases and J dropped 4 bases, with 13 bases sitting between them. This CDR3 is CASSTDRSNQPQHF. CDR3 sequence (DNA): TGTGCCAGCAGCACAGACAGGTCGAATCAGCCCCAGCATTTT.

The sample holds many counts of this clone. This rearrangement joins TRBV7-9 to TRBJ2-1, with 8 bases fitting TRBD2. J lost 4 bases, V lost 2 bases, and 7 bases had no gene match. This CDR3 comprises 16 residues. Germline CDR1 is SEHNR and CDR2 is FQNEAQ (reference sequence). CDR3 sequence (DNA): TGTGCCAGCAGCTTACTCCCCCGGGAGGGGTACAATGAGCAGTTCTTC. Amino acid sequence: CASSLLPREGYNEQFF. The full variable domain, with the rest looked up from reference TRBV7-9 and TRBJ2-1, is DTGVSQNPRHKITKRGQNVTFRCDPISEHNRLYWYRQTLGQGPEFLTYFQNEAQLEKSRLLSDRFSAERPKGSFSTLEIQRTEQGDSAMYLCASSLLPREGYNEQFFGPGTRLTVL.

The gene calls are TRBV29-1 and TRBJ2-3; D may be TRBD1 or TRBD2 (5 bases each). The V gene lost 7 bases and the J gene lost 6 bases, with 29 bases spanning the gap. CDR3 length equals 17 residues. The V gene's germline CDR1 is SQVTM and CDR2 ANQGSEA. The CDR3 DNA reads as TGCAGCGCCGCCCCTTTCCCGAGGGGTGGGGTCGGCGATACGCAGTATTTT. It codes for CSAAPFPRGGVGDTQYF.

In this sample, this clone turned up a few times. The chain has TRBV7-2 and TRBJ2-7; 7 bases match TRBD2. Germline values: CDR1 SGHTA, CDR2 FQGNSA. V lost 5 bases and J lost 0; bases outside the gene matches: 4. The CDR3 is 14 amino acids. CDR3 sequence reads: CASSTSGNSYEQYF. CDR3 bases: TGTGCCAGCAGCACGAGCGGGAACTCCTACGAGCAGTACTTC.

The chain links TRBV4-3 to TRBJ1-2; D remains ambiguous. Germline CDR1 and CDR2: LGHNA and YSLEER. The V end was cut by 0 bases, the J end by 2 bases, with 10 bases between. The CDR3 spans 15 residues. The CDR3 protein is CASSQDTLGNYGYTF. CDR3 DNA sequence: TGCGCCAGCAGCCAAGATACTCTGGGGAACTATGGCTACACCTTC.

In this sample, this clone turned up a few times. The V call is TRBV14, the J call TRBJ2-3; TRBD2 might be the D (6 bases). V lost 1 base, J lost 1 base, and 9 bases lay in between. This CDR3 is built from 15 residues. Germline assignment: CDR1 SGHDN and CDR2 FVKESK. The chain's CDR3 is CASSQAGVGTDTQYF. In DNA form, the CDR3 reads TGTGCCAGCAGCCAAGCGGGAGTGGGCACAGATACGCAGTATTTT.

The genes are TRBV19 and TRBJ1-4; no reliable D call. CDR1 LNHDA and CDR2 SQIVND come from the germline V gene (reference sequence). CDR3 size: 12 residues. The V and J ends lost 4 bases and 8 bases respectively, with 8 bases between them. The CDR3 DNA is TGTGCCAGTAGTACATTCCGGGAAAAACTGTTTTTT. This sequence encodes CASSTFREKLFF.

This clone has a handful of counts. The chain couples TRBV18 to TRBJ2-7; no clear D gene. The CDR3 covers 13 residues. V gave up 2 bases and J gave up 0 bases, with 5 bases separating them. Germline V gives CDR1 KGHSH, CDR2 LQKENI. CDR3 nucleotides: TGTGCCAGCTCACCAGGTTTCTCCTACGAGCAGTACGTC. This sequence encodes CASSPGFSYEQYV.

This clone was detected only a few times. The chain joins TRBV5-6 to TRBJ2-1, with 10 bases that match TRBD2. J gave up 4 bases and V 4 bases, and 11 bases lay outside the gene matches. Germline V CDR1 and CDR2: SGHDT, YYEEEE. This CDR3 has 17 amino acids. CDR3: CASSQTSGPPSYNEQFF. Written as DNA, the CDR3 is TGTGCCAGCAGCCAGACTAGCGGGCCTCCCTCATACAATGAGCAGTTCTTC.

This sequence joins TRBV9 and TRBJ2-1, with 10 bases matching TRBD1. Germline assignment: CDR1 SGDLS and CDR2 YYNGEE. The CDR3 covers 12 residues. Trimming took 10 bases from V and 3 from J; bases not matched to a gene: 1. The CDR3 DNA reads TGTGCCGACAGGGGGCTCTACAATGAGCAGTTCTTC. Amino acid sequence: CADRGLYNEQFF.

V and J are TRBV7-9 and TRBJ2-7; D gene uncertain. The CDR3 is made up of 15 amino acids. Germline V CDR1 and CDR2: SEHNR, FQNEAQ (reference sequence). Trimming took 0 bases from V and 5 from J, leaving 14 bases between them. CDR3 amino acids: CASSLAPMGIHEQYF. The CDR3 DNA sequence: TGTGCCAGCAGCTTAGCGCCAATGGGGATTCACGAGCAGTACTTC.

V usage is TRBV30 and J usage is TRBJ2-1; 15 bases fit TRBD2. J was trimmed by 14 bases and V by 0 bases; bases with no gene match: 8. This CDR3 spans 15 amino acids. Germline V lookup: CDR1 GTSNPN, CDR2 SVGIG (reference sequence). The CDR3 sequence: CAWSVRGTSGRYEFF. CDR3 nucleotide sequence: TGTGCCTGGAGTGTACGGGGGACTAGCGGGAGGTACGAGTTCTTC.

This clone was found a few times. The V and J genes are TRBV9 and TRBJ2-3, with 11 bases aligning to TRBD2. CDR3 size: 18 residues. Germline CDR1 and CDR2: SGDLS and YYNGEE. J lost 0 bases, V lost 3 bases, and 9 bases had no gene match. The CDR3 sequence: CASSAFLTSGVSTDTQYF. CDR3 DNA: TGTGCCAGCAGCGCTTTCTTGACTAGCGGGGTGAGCACAGATACGCAGTATTTT.

The V and J genes are TRBV7-2 and TRBJ2-3; 12 bases fit TRBD2. V trimming: 5 bases; J trimming: 6 bases; junction bases outside the gene matches: 9. Germline V lookup: CDR1 SGHTA, CDR2 FQGNSA. The CDR3 sequence is 16 residues long. Here the CDR3 DNA reads TGTGCCAGCAGCAAACATCTAGCGGGAGGGCCGGATACGCAGTATTTT. This codes for CASSKHLAGGPDTQYF.

This clone turned up a few times. The rearrangement links TRBV19 to TRBJ1-5, with TRBD1 matching over 8 bases. The CDR3 runs to 16 residues. V dropped 4 bases and J dropped 8; count of bases not matched to a gene: 13. Per germline, CDR1 LNHDA and CDR2 SQIVND (reference sequence). In nucleotides, the CDR3 is TGTGCCAGTAGTAAACGGACAGGGAGGACAAGTGAGCCCCAGCATTTT. Its translation: CASSKRTGRTSEPQHF.

The chain recombines TRBV18 with TRBJ2-3; D gene uncertain. V lost 5 bases to trimming and J lost 1 base, with 7 bases between them. Germline lookup yields CDR1 KGHSH and CDR2 LQKENI. This CDR3 region has 13 residues. Here the CDR3 reads CASSGVRTDTQYF. CDR3 DNA sequence: TGTGCCAGCTCAGGGGTCCGCACAGATACGCAGTATTTT.

The DNA of the CDR3 is TGTGCCAGCAGCATTAGGGTGGATGAGCAGTTCTTC. Translating gives CASSIRVDEQFF. The rearrangement uses TRBV5-4 and TRBJ2-1; D call uncertain. The CDR3 spans 12 residues. Germline V gene sequence: CDR1 SGHNT, CDR2 YYREEE (reference sequence). V lost 4 bases and J lost 8, with 10 bases in between.

This clone turned up a few times. The V gene is TRBV7-8, the J gene TRBJ2-7, with D tentatively TRBD2 (5 bases). The ends were cut back, 5 bases at V and 3 bases at J, with 5 bases in the middle. Per germline, CDR1 SGHVS and CDR2 FQNEAQ. This CDR3 comprises 11 residues. CDR3 DNA sequence: TGTGCCAGCAGCGAGGGCTACGAGCAGTACTTC. Translating gives CASSEGYEQYF.

In this sample, this clone turned up a few times. The chain has TRBV19 and TRBJ2-1; 8 bases match TRBD2. CDR3 length equals 15 residues. CDR1 LNHDA and CDR2 SQIVND come from the germline V gene (reference sequence). J was trimmed by 8 bases and V by 3 bases; bases with no gene match: 9. Here the CDR3 DNA reads TGTGCCAGTAGTATCGGGAGGGGGGTAGTCGATGAGCAGTTCTTC. Translated, it gives CASSIGRGVVDEQFF.

This clone has more than one count but fewer than ten. The V gene is TRBV23-1, the J gene TRBJ2-7; 8 bases align to TRBD2. TRBV23-1 is noted as an ORF with a role that remains uncertain. The CDR3 has 15 residues. With 3 bases clipped from V and 5 bases from J, the junction kept 9 bases outside the gene matches. The CDR3 DNA sequence: TGCGCCAGCAGTCACCAAGCGGGAGCTGGTAACGAGCAGTACGTC. Residues: CASSHQAGAGNEQYV.